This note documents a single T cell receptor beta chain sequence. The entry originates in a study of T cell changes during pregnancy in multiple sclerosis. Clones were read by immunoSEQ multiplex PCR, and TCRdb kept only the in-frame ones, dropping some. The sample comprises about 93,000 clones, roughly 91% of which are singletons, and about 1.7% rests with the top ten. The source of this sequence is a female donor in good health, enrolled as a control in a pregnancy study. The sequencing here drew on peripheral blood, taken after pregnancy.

The CDR3 is CASDRGQNTEAFF. Here the CDR3 DNA reads TGTGCCAGCGACAGGGGCCAGAACACTGAAGCTTTCTTT. The chain is built from TRBV2 and TRBJ1-1; 8 nucleotides match TRBD1. The CDR3 is 13 amino acids. The V gene end was trimmed by 8 bases and the J gene end by 1 base; junction bases not matched to a gene: 3. CDR1 and CDR2 (germline): SNHLY, FYNNEI.